Listed here are 28 T cell receptor beta chains from one sample, sequenced in a study of blood T cell repertoires in COVID-19. Using immunoSEQ multiplex PCR, the repertoire was profiled, and TCRdb retains in-frame clones only, with some absent. The sample yields around 300,000 clones, nearly 90% seen once. Sequencing was carried out using PBMCs or T cells enriched from blood (not recorded which). The receptors originated from a woman aged 25-40 years who had recovered from COVID-19.

V and J are TRBV2 and TRBJ2-1, with a weak D call TRBD1 (6 bases). CDR1 and CDR2 from the germline V gene are SNHLY and FYNNEI. The V end lost 6 bases, the J end lost 2 bases, and 17 bases lay between the germline ends. The CDR3 consists of 16 residues. The CDR3 nucleotides are TGTGCCAGCAGGAACAGGGAATTTTCTCCCTACAATGAGCAGTTCTTC. Encoded protein: CASRNREFSPYNEQFF.

This clone has more than one count but fewer than ten. The V gene is TRBV5-6, the J gene TRBJ1-6; perhaps TRBD1 as D (5 bases). The CDR3 runs 15 residues. The ends were cut back, 4 bases at V and 3 bases at J, with 11 bases in the middle. Germline values: CDR1 SGHDT, CDR2 YYEEEE. CDR3 loop: CASSLDGGYNSPLHF. CDR3 DNA sequence: TGTGCCAGCAGCCTGGACGGGGGCTATAATTCACCCCTCCACTTT.

The J gene is TRBJ2-7, the V gene TRBV20-1, with D uncertain. Trimming removed 3 bases at V and 1 base at J, with 7 bases between. The germline CDR1 and CDR2 sequences are DFQATT and SNEGSKA (reference sequence). There are 12 residues in the CDR3. CDR3 sequence: CSASIASYEQYF. CDR3 DNA: TGCAGTGCTAGTATAGCATCCTACGAGCAGTACTTC.

This clone was recorded a few times. The chain joins TRBV19 to TRBJ1-5, with D perhaps matching TRBD1 (5 bases). In germline, CDR1 is LNHDA, CDR2 SQIVND (reference sequence). The CDR3 runs 20 residues. V dropped 1 base and J dropped 3 bases, with 25 bases sitting between them. CDR3 region: CASSIAQITRGSYYNQPQHF. CDR3 bases: TGTGCCAGTAGTATAGCCCAAATTACTCGGGGGTCGTACTACAATCAGCCCCAGCATTTT.

This chain joins TRBV14 and TRBJ2-5; tentatively, D is TRBD2 (5 bases). Germline V gene data show CDR1 as SGHDN and CDR2 as FVKESK. Deletions cut 4 bases from V and 7 bases from J, with 16 bases between. CDR3 length equals 14 residues. The CDR3 protein is CASSRGGGLRTQYF. CDR3 sequence (DNA): TGTGCCAGCAGCCGCGGCGGAGGACTCAGGACCCAGTACTTC.

The V and J genes are TRBV7-9 and TRBJ2-7; 11 nucleotides match TRBD2. V lost 5 bases to trimming and J lost 4 bases; unmatched junction nucleotides: 7. The length of the CDR3 is 15 residues. Germline CDR1 SEHNR, CDR2 FQNEAQ (reference sequence). This chain's CDR3 is CASSQGTSGDYEQYF. The CDR3 coding sequence is TGTGCCAGCAGCCAGGGGACTAGCGGTGATTACGAGCAGTACTTC.

This clone has just one count. The genes are TRBV28 and TRBJ2-1; TRBD2 agrees at 7 bases. The trim removed 6 bases at V and 3 bases at J, leaving 8 bases unmatched. Germline CDR1 is MDHEN and CDR2 is SYDVKM. The CDR3 sequence is 15 residues long. The CDR3: CASSRLATLYNEQFF. The CDR3 DNA follows: TGTGCCAGCAGCCGACTAGCCACACTCTACAATGAGCAGTTCTTC.

This clone has only one observation. The rearrangement uses TRBV9 and TRBJ1-1; 7 bases fit TRBD1. Germline CDR1 and CDR2: SGDLS and YYNGEE. J lost 1 base, V lost 2 bases, and 5 bases had no gene match. The CDR3 extends over 15 amino acids. CDR3 residues: CASSVTGSSNTEAFF. The DNA of the CDR3 is TGTGCCAGCAGCGTGACAGGGAGCTCGAACACTGAAGCTTTCTTT.

The rearrangement joins TRBV19 to TRBJ1-2; D gene ambiguous. Germline V gives CDR1 LNHDA, CDR2 SQIVND (reference sequence). Trimming pared 1 base from V and 3 bases from J, leaving 12 bases between. The CDR3 contains 15 residues. DNA for the CDR3: TGTGCCAGTAGTATAGGCGAGGGCGTCGACTATGGCTACACCTTC. The encoded protein is CASSIGEGVDYGYTF.

The V call is TRBV4-1, the J call TRBJ1-3, with TRBD1 matching over 8 bases. Losses at the gene ends were 1 base for V and 1 base for J; bases not matched to a gene: 3. Germline V gene data show CDR1 as MGHRA and CDR2 as YSYEKL. The CDR3 sequence is 16 residues long. DNA of the CDR3: TGCGCCAGCAGCCAAGGACGACAGGGGTCTGGAAACACCATATATTTT. Protein product: CASSQGRQGSGNTIYF.

The chain has TRBV4-1 and TRBJ2-3, with 12 positions matching TRBD1. J was trimmed by 4 bases and V by 4 bases; bases with no gene match: 6. Germline CDR1 MGHRA, CDR2 YSYEKL. The CDR3 contains 16 residues. CDR3 bases: TGCGCCAGCAGCCGGGGACAGGGGGCCGTCGCAGATACGCAGTATTTT. Amino acid sequence: CASSRGQGAVADTQYF.

The sample holds a few counts of this clone. The rearrangement links TRBV6-5 to TRBJ1-2; D might be TRBD1 (5 bases). Germline V gives CDR1 MNHEY, CDR2 SVGAGI. The V gene lost 2 bases and the J gene lost 5 bases, with 18 bases spanning the gap. This CDR3 region has 16 residues. The CDR3 is CASSYISNAAGYGYTF. The CDR3 DNA sequence: TGTGCCAGCAGTTACATCTCTAACGCGGCAGGGTATGGCTACACCTTC.

The J gene is TRBJ1-2, the V gene TRBV4-1, with a tentative D call TRBD1 (5 bases). V was cut by 0 bases and J by 2 bases, with 7 bases left in between. The CDR3 runs 14 residues. The germline gives CDR1 MGHRA, CDR2 YSYEKL. The CDR3 DNA is TGCGCCAGCAGCCAAGACAGGGCAAACTATGGCTACACCTTC. It encodes CASSQDRANYGYTF.

This chain joins TRBV2 and TRBJ2-3; 10 nucleotides match TRBD2. There are 13 residues in the CDR3. From germline, CDR1 is SNHLY and CDR2 FYNNEI. Trimming cost V 8 bases and J 4 bases; bases outside gene matches: 3. In DNA, the CDR3 is TGTGCCAGCGGGACTAGCGCCTCAGATACGCAGTATTTT. Its protein product is CASGTSASDTQYF.

V and J are TRBV18 and TRBJ2-5; D possibly corresponds to TRBD1 (5 bases). This CDR3 is 15 amino acids long. Germline V gene sequence: CDR1 KGHSH, CDR2 LQKENI. V was shortened by 6 bases and J by 2 bases, with 16 bases between the two germline ends. The CDR3 DNA follows: TGTGCCAGCTCGCCTGACAGAGAATCACAAGAGACCCAGTACTTC. It is translated as CASSPDRESQETQYF.

This chain links TRBV10-3 with TRBJ1-1; D is perhaps TRBD1 (6 bases). V was pared by 4 bases and J by 2 bases, with 8 bases between. Germline V CDR1 and CDR2: ENHRY, SYGVKD. The CDR3 has 13 amino acids. In nucleotides, the CDR3 is TGTGCCATCAGTGCAGGGACAAACACTGAAGCTTTCTTT. Protein sequence: CAISAGTNTEAFF.

The genes are TRBV15 and TRBJ1-1; D possibly corresponds to TRBD1 (5 bases). This CDR3 comprises 15 residues. Germline V gene sequence: CDR1 LNHNV, CDR2 YYDKDF (reference sequence). Between the trimmed V and J ends, which lost 3 bases and 6 bases, there was a span of 17 bases. The CDR3 spells CATSREGLTDPEAFF. The CDR3 DNA reads as TGTGCCACCAGCAGGGAGGGGTTAACGGATCCTGAAGCTTTCTTT.

This chain connects TRBV11-2 to TRBJ1-2, with 7 bases aligning to TRBD1. Germline lookup yields CDR1 SGHAT and CDR2 FQNNGV. The J segment lost 4 bases and the V segment lost 5 bases, leaving 10 bases of the junction unmatched. The CDR3 runs to 15 residues. The CDR3 reads CASSRGTAGLYGYTF. CDR3 sequence (DNA): TGTGCCAGCAGCCGCGGGACAGCGGGCCTCTATGGCTACACCTTC.

This clone appeared once. The chain has TRBV28 and TRBJ2-1; a possible D gene is TRBD2 (6 bases). The V gene lost 3 bases and the J gene lost 4 bases, with 10 bases spanning the gap. The CDR3 has 14 amino acids. The germline CDR1 and CDR2 sequences are MDHEN and SYDVKM. The DNA for the CDR3 is TGTGCCAGCAGTTTCGGGAGTCTATACAATGAGCAGTTCTTC. This sequence encodes CASSFGSLYNEQFF. Full variable domain (outside the CDR3, taken from reference TRBV28 and TRBJ2-1): DVKVTQSSRYLVKRTGEKVFLECVQDMDHENMFWYRQDPGLGLRLIYFSYDVKMKEKGDIPEGYSVSREKKERFSLILESASTNQTSMYLCASSFGSLYNEQFFGPGTRLTVL.

This clone was counted a single time. The rearrangement uses TRBV13 and TRBJ2-2; TRBD1 might be the D (6 bases). The V end was cut by 5 bases, the J end by 7 bases, with 11 bases between. Germline V gene data show CDR1 as PRHDT and CDR2 as FYEKMQ (reference sequence). This CDR3 is built from 13 residues. The CDR3 nucleotides are TGTGCCAGCAGCACCCAGACAGGCGGGGAGCTGTTTTTT. It yields the protein CASSTQTGGELFF.

The CDR3 DNA reads as TGTGCCATCAGTGGGACAGGGGGGGCCTATGGCTACACCTTC. Its protein product is CAISGTGGAYGYTF. This chain links TRBV10-3 with TRBJ1-2; 10 bases line up with TRBD1. The CDR3 loop spans 14 amino acids. The V segment lost 4 bases and the J segment 4 bases; nucleotides outside the gene matches: 3. Germline V gene sequence: CDR1 ENHRY, CDR2 SYGVKD.

This sequence joins TRBV29-1 and TRBJ2-1; 14 bases match TRBD2. The CDR3 extends over 16 amino acids. Germline loops: CDR1 SQVTM, CDR2 ANQGSEA. The V gene end was trimmed by 1 base and the J gene end by 9 bases; junction bases not matched to a gene: 8. The CDR3 spells CSVEGGTSGSHGEQFF. For the CDR3, the DNA is TGCAGCGTTGAAGGGGGGACTAGCGGGAGTCACGGTGAGCAGTTCTTC.

J is TRBJ1-5 and V is TRBV19; D gene uncertain. Germline CDR1 LNHDA, CDR2 SQIVND (reference sequence). V was trimmed by 2 bases and J by 7 bases, leaving 12 bases between them. The CDR3 has 14 amino acids. The chain's CDR3 is CASSINSQPQPQHF. DNA of the CDR3: TGTGCCAGTAGTATAAACAGCCAGCCCCAGCCCCAGCATTTT.

The chain recombines TRBV27 with TRBJ2-7; D is possibly TRBD1 (5 bases). V was cut by 0 bases and J by 2 bases, with 5 bases left in between. CDR3 size: 13 residues. Per germline, CDR1 MNHEY and CDR2 SMNVEV (reference sequence). The CDR3 is CASSLSGPYEQYF. CDR3 DNA sequence: TGTGCCAGCAGTTTATCGGGGCCCTACGAGCAGTACTTC.

The table lists this clone with a few counts. The V call is TRBV2, the J call TRBJ1-2; D unresolved. Between the trimmed V and J ends, which lost 5 bases and 7 bases, there was a span of 17 bases. This CDR3 is 14 amino acids long. Germline loops: CDR1 SNHLY, CDR2 FYNNEI. Written as DNA, the CDR3 is TGTGCCAGCAGTTCCCCCCCGCTATCATTTGGCTACACCTTC. Protein: CASSSPPLSFGYTF.

V usage is TRBV7-8 and J usage is TRBJ2-1; 7 nucleotides match TRBD2. Germline values: CDR1 SGHVS, CDR2 FQNEAQ. The junction had 6 bases not matched to a gene; V was cut back by 1 base and J by 6 bases. This CDR3 region has 15 residues. Here the CDR3 reads CASSLGGRAGNEQFF. The CDR3 region has the DNA TGTGCCAGCAGCTTAGGTGGGAGGGCCGGCAATGAGCAGTTCTTC.

A note on this clone: The junction departs from the called germline gene at one end, perhaps through a read error. The V call is TRBV2, the J call TRBJ1-6; TRBD1 might be the D (6 bases). This CDR3 spans 16 amino acids. Germline assignment: CDR1 SNHLY and CDR2 FYNNEI. The CDR3 reads CASREDPTGKGSPLHF. CDR3 nucleotides: TGTGCCAGCAGAGAAGACCCTACAGGGAAGGGATCACCCCTCCACTTT.

The chain carries TRBV6-1 and TRBJ2-3; D might be TRBD2 (7 bases). Between the trimmed V and J ends, which lost 1 base and 1 base, there was a span of 12 bases. CDR3 length: 16 residues. Germline V lookup: CDR1 MNHNS, CDR2 SASEGT. This CDR3 is CASSEVGGGGTDTQYF. The CDR3 coding sequence is TGTGCCAGCAGTGAAGTAGGGGGAGGGGGCACAGATACGCAGTATTTT.